This record looks at one T cell receptor (beta chain) sequence and its context. This table comes from immunoSEQ multiplex PCR, and its TCRdb copy is limited to in-frame clones, with some not included. The repertoire consists of 360,000 or so clones, with around 91% occurring once and the leading ten covering under 2%. This sample stems from a study of Ad26.COV2.S vaccination and SARS-CoV-2 variants. Study-level information: Ad26.COV2.S, an intramuscular injection, was given once or twice 56 days apart.

Treatment meaning: around 19 received Ad26.COV2.S at low or high dose, single or two shots; about 5 received placebo; per-sample allocation not given. Day 63 following the first vaccine or placebo injection was when the samples were taken. Germline CDR1 reads LNHDA; CDR2 reads SQIVND (reference sequence). The CDR3 is 14 residues long. The ends lost 2 bases at V and 11 bases at J; junction bases unmatched: 11. This chain links TRBV19 with TRBJ1-1, with 7 bases aligning to TRBD1. This clonotype was obtained from a person aged 18-65 years who received the Ad26.COV2.S COVID-19 vaccine or a placebo. The sequencing here drew on peripheral blood, taken in a trial of Ad26.COV2.S vaccine versus placebo. CDR3 bases: TGTGCCAGTAGTATAATAGGCCAACAGGGGTCGGCTTTCTTT. Amino acids: CASSIIGQQGSAFF.